This entry describes one TCR beta chain. What it binds is not known. The data were taken from a study of long-term antiretroviral therapy in people with HIV. Findings and limits, study-wide: Increased diversity was seen after ART, yet it remained lower than in transplant donor controls. Dominant in the repertoire at all time points were clones expanded before ART.

At survey level, the immunoSEQ assay was run in its v3.0 version. TCRdb's table, derived via immunoSEQ multiplex PCR, lists solely in-frame clones and lacks some. The repertoire holds about 28,000 clones, about 85% seen once, with just under 8.5% in the top ten. The CDR3 totals 15 residues. In germline, CDR1 is SGHDT, CDR2 YYEEEE. Trimming shortened V by 0 bases and J by 7 bases, and 16 bases separated the two germline ends. The sequence came from a man aged 35 to 55 with HIV. The starting material was unsorted PBMCs, obtained 3 years after starting antiretroviral therapy. The chain has TRBV5-6 and TRBJ1-1; D is possibly TRBD1 (5 bases). The DNA of the CDR3 is TGTGCCAGCAGCTTGGCGGGGGTGGTACACCTTGAAGCTTTCTTT. The encoded protein is CASSLAGVVHLEAFF.